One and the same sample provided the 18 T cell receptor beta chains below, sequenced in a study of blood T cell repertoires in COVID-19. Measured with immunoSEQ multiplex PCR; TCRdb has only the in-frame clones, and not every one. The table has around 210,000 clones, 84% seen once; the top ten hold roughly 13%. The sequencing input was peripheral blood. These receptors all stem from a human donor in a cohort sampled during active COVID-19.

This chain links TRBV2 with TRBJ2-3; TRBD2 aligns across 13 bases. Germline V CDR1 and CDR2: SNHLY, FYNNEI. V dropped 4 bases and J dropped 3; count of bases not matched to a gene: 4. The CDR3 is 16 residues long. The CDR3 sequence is CASSVGLAGITDTQYF. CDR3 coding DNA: TGTGCCAGCAGTGTGGGACTAGCGGGAATTACAGATACGCAGTATTTT.

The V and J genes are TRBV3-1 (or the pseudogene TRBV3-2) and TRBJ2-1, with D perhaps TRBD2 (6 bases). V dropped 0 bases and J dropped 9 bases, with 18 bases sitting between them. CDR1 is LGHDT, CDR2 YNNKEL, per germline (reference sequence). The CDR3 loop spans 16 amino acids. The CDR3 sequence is CASSQDLAGRGSEQFF. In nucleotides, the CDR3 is TGTGCCAGCAGCCAAGATCTCGCGGGAAGAGGTAGTGAGCAGTTCTTC.

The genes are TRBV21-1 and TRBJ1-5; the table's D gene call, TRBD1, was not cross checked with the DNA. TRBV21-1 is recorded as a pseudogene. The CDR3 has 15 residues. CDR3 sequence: CASSTKTGRYQPQHF. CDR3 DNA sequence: TGTGCCAGCAGCACCAAGACAGGGAGGTACCAGCCCCAGCATTTT.

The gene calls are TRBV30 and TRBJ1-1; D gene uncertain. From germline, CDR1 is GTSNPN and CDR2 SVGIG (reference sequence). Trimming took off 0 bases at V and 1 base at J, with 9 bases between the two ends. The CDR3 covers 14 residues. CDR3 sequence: CAWSVPAGNTEAFF. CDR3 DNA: TGTGCCTGGAGTGTACCGGCGGGGAACACTGAAGCTTTCTTT.

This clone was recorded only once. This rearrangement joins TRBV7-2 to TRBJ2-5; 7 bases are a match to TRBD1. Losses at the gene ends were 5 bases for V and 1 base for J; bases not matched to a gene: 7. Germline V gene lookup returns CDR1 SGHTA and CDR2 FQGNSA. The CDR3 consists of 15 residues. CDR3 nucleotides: TGTGCCAGCAGCGCCCAGACAGGGATCCAAGAGACCCAGTACTTC. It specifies CASSAQTGIQETQYF.

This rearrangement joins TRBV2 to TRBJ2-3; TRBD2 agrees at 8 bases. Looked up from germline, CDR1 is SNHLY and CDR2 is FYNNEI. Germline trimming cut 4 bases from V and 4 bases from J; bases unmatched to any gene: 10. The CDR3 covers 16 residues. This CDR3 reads CASSVPGTSRADTQYF. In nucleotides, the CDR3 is TGTGCCAGCAGTGTGCCCGGGACTAGTCGGGCAGATACGCAGTATTTT.

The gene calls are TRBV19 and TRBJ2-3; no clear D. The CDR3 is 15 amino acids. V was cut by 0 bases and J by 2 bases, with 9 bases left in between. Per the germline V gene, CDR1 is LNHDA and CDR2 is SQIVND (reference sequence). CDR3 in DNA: TGTGCCAGTAGTATAGATCCCCGTATCACAGATACGCAGTATTTT. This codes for CASSIDPRITDTQYF.

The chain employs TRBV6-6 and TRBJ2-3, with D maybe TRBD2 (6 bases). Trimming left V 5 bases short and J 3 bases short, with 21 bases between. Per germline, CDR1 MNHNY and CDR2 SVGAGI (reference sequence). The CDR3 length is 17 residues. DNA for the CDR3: TGTGCCAGCAGTCAGGGCCTGGGAGGCCCCAATACAGATACGCAGTATTTT. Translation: CASSQGLGGPNTDTQYF.

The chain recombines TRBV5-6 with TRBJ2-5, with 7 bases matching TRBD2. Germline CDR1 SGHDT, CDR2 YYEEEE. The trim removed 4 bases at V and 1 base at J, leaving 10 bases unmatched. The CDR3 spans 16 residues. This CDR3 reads CASSTPSGGLQETQYF. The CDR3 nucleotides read TGTGCCAGCAGCACCCCTAGCGGAGGGCTCCAAGAGACCCAGTACTTC.

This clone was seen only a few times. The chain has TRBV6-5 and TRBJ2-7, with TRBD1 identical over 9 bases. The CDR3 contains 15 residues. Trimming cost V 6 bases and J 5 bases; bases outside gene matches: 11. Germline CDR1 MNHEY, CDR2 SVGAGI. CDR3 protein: CASSPTGTGSDEQYF. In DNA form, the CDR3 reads TGTGCCAGCAGCCCCACCGGGACAGGGTCGGACGAGCAGTACTTC.

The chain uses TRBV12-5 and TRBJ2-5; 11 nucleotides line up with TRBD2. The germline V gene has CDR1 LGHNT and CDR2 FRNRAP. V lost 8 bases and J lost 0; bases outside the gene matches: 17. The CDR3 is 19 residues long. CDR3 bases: TGTGCTAGTAAAAGCCGGACTAGCGGGCGATTGGGGAACCAAGAGACCCAGTACTTC. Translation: CASKSRTSGRLGNQETQYF. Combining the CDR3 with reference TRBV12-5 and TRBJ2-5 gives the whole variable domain DARVTQTPRHKVTEMGQEVTMRCQPILGHNTVFWYRQTMMQGLELLAYFRNRAPLDDSGMPKDRFSAEMPDATLATLKIQPSEPRDSAVYFCASKSRTSGRLGNQETQYFGPGTRLLVL.

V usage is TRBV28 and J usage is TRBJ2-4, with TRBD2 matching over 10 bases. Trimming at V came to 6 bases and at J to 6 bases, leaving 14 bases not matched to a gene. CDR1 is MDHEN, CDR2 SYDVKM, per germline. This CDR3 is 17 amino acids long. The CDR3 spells CASRSRLPGLARNIQYF. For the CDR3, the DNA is TGTGCCAGCAGGTCTAGGTTACCGGGACTAGCGCGAAACATTCAGTACTTC.

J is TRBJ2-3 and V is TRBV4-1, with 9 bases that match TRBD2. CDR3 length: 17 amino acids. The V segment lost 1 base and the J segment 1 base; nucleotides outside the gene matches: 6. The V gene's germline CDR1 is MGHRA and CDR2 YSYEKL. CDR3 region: CASSQGHRTSGTDTQYF. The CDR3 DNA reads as TGCGCCAGCAGCCAAGGACACCGGACTAGCGGCACAGATACGCAGTATTTT.

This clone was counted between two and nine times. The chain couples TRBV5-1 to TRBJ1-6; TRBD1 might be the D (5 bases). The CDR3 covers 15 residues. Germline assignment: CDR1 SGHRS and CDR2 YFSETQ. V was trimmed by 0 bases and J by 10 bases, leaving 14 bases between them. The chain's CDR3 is CASSLGQSSQSPLHF. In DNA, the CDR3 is TGCGCCAGCAGCTTGGGACAGAGTTCGCAATCACCCCTCCACTTT.

The CDR3 loop reads CASSLAASGNQPQHF. The CDR3 DNA follows: TGTGCCAGCAGCTTAGCAGCTTCGGGCAATCAGCCCCAGCATTTT. The genes are TRBV7-2 and TRBJ1-5; D remains unclear. Germline V gene data show CDR1 as SGHTA and CDR2 as FQGNSA. The V and J ends lost 0 bases and 2 bases respectively, with 8 bases between them. This CDR3 contains 15 residues.

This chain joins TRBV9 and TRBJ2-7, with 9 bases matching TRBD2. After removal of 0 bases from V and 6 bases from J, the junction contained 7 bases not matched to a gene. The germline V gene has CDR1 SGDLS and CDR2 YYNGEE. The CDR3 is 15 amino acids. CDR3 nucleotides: TGTGCCAGCAGCGTAGATGGCGGGAGGGCCTCCGAGCAGTACTTC. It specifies CASSVDGGRASEQYF.

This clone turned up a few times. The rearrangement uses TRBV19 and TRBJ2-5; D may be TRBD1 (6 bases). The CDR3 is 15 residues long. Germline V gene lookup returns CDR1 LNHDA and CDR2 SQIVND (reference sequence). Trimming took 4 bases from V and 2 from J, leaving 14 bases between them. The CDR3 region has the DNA TGTGCCAGTAGTAGCAGGGGTTTGGTTCAAGAGACCCAGTACTTC. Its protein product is CASSSRGLVQETQYF.

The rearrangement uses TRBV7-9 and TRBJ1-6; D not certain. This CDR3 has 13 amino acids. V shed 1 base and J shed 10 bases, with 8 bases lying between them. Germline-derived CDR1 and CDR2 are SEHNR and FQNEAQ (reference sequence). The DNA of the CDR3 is TGTGCCAGCAGCTTAGTAGACTACTCACCCCTCCACTTT. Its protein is CASSLVDYSPLHF. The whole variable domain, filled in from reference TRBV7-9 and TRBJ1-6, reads DTGVSQNPRHKITKRGQNVTFRCDPISEHNRLYWYRQTLGQGPEFLTYFQNEAQLEKSRLLSDRFSAERPKGSFSTLEIQRTEQGDSAMYLCASSLVDYSPLHFGNGTRLTVT.